The T cell receptor beta chain described here comes from a study of CD8+ T cells in alopecia areata. General study results and limits: Alopecia totalis/universalis scalp especially showed more expanded CD8+ clones than normal scalp.

Extraction of RNA preceded its reverse transcription into cDNA, which served as the sequencing template. Here immunoSEQ multiplex PCR was the method, and the copy in TCRdb shows in-frame clones only, minus some. Of around 140,000 clones in the sample, roughly 46% were seen once. Concerning this clone: Its specificity is unknown.

The CDR3 is 16 residues long. Trimming took 3 bases from V and 2 from J; bases not matched to a gene: 5. Germline assignment: CDR1 MNHNS and CDR2 SASEGT. The chain has TRBV6-1 and TRBJ2-1; 9 bases map to TRBD2. Sequences were derived from CD4+ T cells sorted from blood, sampled at week 0. This TCR derives from a human donor with alopecia areata. As DNA, the CDR3 is TGTGCCAGCAGTGAGCCTAGCGGGGCGGCCTACAATGAGCAGTTCTTC. This codes for CASSEPSGAAYNEQFF.